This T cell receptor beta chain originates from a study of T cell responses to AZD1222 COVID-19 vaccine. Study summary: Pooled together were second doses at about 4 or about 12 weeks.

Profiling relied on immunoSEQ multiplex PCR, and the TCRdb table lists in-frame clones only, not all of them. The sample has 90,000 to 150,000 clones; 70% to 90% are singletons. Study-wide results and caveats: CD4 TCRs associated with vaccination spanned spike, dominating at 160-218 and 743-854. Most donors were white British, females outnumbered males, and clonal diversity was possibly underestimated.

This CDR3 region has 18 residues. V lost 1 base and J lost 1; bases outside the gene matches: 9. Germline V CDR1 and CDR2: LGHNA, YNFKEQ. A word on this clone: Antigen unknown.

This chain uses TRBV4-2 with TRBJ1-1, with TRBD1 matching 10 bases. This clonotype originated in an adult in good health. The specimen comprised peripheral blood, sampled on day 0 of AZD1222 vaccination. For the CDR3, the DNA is TGTGCCAGCAGCCAAGGGACAGGGGGGCCGAGGTCGAACACTGAAGCTTTCTTT. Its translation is CASSQGTGGPRSNTEAFF.